This T cell receptor (beta chain) was identified in a study of blood T cells in healthy people across ages. In the case of this clonotype: What it binds is unknown.

CDR3 length: 14 amino acids. V lost 3 bases to trimming and J lost 1 base, with 9 bases between them. CDR1 MGHRA and CDR2 YSYEKL come from the germline V gene. The second PCR ran roughly 6 to 11 cycles with a sample-barcoded 5' primer and J-beta primers. There were at least 3 million CDR3-containing paired-end reads obtained from each sample. MiXCR, run by TCRdb on the 5' RACE reads, gives a single entry per CDR3 protein. The table records around 870,000 distinct CDR3 sequences, more than 25% of them present only once. Study observations and caveats: Among T cells, TCR beta diversity per million cells dropped roughly linearly as age rose.

The sample comprised blood. The sequence was collected from a woman of 80 years or more in good health. The chain has TRBV4-1 and TRBJ1-2; D gene uncertain. This chain's CDR3 is CASSHALDNYGYTF. CDR3 bases: TGCGCCAGCAGCCACGCTCTCGATAACTATGGCTACACCTTC.